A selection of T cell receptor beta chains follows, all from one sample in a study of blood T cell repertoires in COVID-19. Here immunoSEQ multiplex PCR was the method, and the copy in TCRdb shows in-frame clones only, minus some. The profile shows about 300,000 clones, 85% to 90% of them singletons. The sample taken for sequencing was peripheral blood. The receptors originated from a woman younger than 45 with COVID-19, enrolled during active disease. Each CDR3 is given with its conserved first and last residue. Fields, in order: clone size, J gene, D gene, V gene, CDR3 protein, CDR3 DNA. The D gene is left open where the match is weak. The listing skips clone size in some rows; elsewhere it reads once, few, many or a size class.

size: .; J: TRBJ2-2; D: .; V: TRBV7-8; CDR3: CAIPGGNTGELFF; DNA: TGTGCCATCCCCGGGGGGAACACCGGGGAGCTGTTTTTT
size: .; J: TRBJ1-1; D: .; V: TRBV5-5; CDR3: CASSHQYRVTEAFF; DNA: TGTGCCAGCAGCCACCAGTACAGGGTCACTGAAGCTTTCTTT
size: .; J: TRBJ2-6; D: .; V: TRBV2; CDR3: CASSGPSGANVLTF; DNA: TGTGCCAGCAGTGGGCCCTCTGGGGCCAACGTCCTGACTTTC
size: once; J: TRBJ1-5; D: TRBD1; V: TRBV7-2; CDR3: CASSIQGSQPQHF; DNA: TGTGCCAGCAGCATACAGGGGAGTCAGCCCCAGCATTTT
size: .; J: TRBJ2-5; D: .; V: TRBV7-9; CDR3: CASSLTQGGETQYF; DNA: TGTGCCAGCAGCTTAACCCAGGGGGGAGAGACCCAGTACTTC
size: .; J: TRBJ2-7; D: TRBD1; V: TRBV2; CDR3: CASRTSGGVTYEQYF; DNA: TGTGCCAGCAGGACCTCAGGGGGCGTTACATACGAGCAGTACTTC
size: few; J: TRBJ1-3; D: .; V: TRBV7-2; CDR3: CASSLYRSNTIYF; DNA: TGTGCCAGCAGCTTATACAGATCCAACACCATATATTTT
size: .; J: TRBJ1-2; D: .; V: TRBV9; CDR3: CASSQRGGGAYGYTF; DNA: TGTGCCAGCAGCCAGAGAGGCGGGGGCGCCTATGGCTACACCTTC
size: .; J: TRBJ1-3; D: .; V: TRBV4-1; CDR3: CASSQERRSSGNTIYF; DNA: TGCGCCAGCAGCCAAGAAAGGAGAAGCTCTGGAAACACCATATATTTT
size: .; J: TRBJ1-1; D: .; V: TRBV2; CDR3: CASSEYPRTEAFF; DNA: TGTGCCAGCAGTGAATATCCCAGAACTGAAGCTTTCTTT
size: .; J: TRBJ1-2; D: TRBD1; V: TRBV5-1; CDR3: CASSWGQGANYGYTF; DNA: TGCGCCAGCAGCTGGGGACAGGGGGCGAACTATGGCTACACCTTC
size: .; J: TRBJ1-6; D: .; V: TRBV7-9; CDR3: CASSLGGVWGDRGAPLHF; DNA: TGTGCCAGCAGCTTAGGAGGAGTCTGGGGCGATCGCGGGGCCCCCCTCCACTTT
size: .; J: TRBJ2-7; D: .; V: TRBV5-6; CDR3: CASSFRQGTREQYF; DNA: TGTGCCAGCAGCTTTCGGCAGGGCACCCGCGAGCAGTACTTC
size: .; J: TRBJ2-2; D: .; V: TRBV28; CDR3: CASGLPPTTPGELFF; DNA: TGTGCCAGCGGGCTCCCTCCGACAACCCCCGGGGAGCTGTTTTTT
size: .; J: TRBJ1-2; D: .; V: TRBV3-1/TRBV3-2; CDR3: CASSPILGGARGYTF; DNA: TGTGCCAGCAGCCCTATCCTGGGGGGGGCCAGGGGCTACACCTTC
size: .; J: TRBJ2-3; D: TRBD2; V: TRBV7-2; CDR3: CASTLTGLRTDTQYF; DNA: TGTGCCAGCACTCTAACGGGACTACGCACAGATACGCAGTATTTT